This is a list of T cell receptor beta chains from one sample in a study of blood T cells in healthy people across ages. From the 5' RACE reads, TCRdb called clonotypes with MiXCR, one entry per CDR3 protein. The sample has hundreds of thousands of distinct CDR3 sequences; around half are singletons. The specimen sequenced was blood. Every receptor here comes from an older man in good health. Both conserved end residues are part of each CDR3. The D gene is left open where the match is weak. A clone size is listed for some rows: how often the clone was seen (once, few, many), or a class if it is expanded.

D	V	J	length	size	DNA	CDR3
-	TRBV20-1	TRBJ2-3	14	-	TGCAGTGCTAGAGATCCGGGAGTCTCAGATACGCGGTATTTT	CSARDPGVSDTRYF
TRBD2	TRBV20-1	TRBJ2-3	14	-	TGCAGTGCTACTAGCGGGAGGGCCGCAGATACGCAGTATTTT	CSATSGRAADTQYF
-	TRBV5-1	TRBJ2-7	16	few	TGCGCCAGCAGCTTGGTAATGGGGGAAAAGCCCTCGGAGCAGTACTTC	CASSLVMGEKPSEQYF
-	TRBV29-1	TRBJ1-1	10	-	TGCAGCGTTCGGATCCCTGAAGCTTTCTTT	CSVRIPEAFF
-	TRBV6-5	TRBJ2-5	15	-	TGTGCCAGCAGTTACTCGCGAGGAGACCAAGAGACCCAGTACTTC	CASSYSRGDQETQYF
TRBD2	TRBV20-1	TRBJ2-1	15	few	TGCAGTGCGGGAGGGGAGCTAGCGGGAGTCAATGAGCAGTTCTTC	CSAGGELAGVNEQFF
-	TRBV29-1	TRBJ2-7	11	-	TGCAGCGTTGGGACCATCTACGAGCAGTACTTC	CSVGTIYEQYF
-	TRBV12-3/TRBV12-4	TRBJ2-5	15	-	TGTGCCAGCAGTTCTCGTCGGCAGCTACAAGAGACCCAGTACTTC	CASSSRRQLQETQYF
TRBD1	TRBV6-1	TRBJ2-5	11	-	TGTGCCAGCAGCCTCAGGGGGCTGGGGTACTTC	CASSLRGLGYF
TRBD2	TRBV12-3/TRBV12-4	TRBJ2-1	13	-	TGTGCCAGCAGTGACCTAGCGGGACGGGAGCAGTTCTTC	CASSDLAGREQFF
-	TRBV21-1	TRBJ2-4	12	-	TGTGCCACCCCCAGCCCTAGCGGGTCCCCGTACTTC	CATPSPSGSPYF
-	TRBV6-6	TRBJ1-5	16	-	TGTGCCAGCAGTGCCAGTACCGGGGCACGCAATCAGCCCCAGCATTTT	CASSASTGARNQPQHF
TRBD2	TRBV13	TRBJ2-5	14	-	TGTGCCAGCAGTCTGGAGCGGGAGACGGAGACCCAGTACTTC	CASSLERETETQYF
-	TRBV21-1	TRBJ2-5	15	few	TGTGCCAGCAGCAAAGCGCTGGGGGAAGGAGAGACCCAGTACTTC	CASSKALGEGETQYF
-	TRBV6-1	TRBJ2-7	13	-	TGTGCCAGCAGTGAATTGGGACGGTACGAGCAGTACTTC	CASSELGRYEQYF
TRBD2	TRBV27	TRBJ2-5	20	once	TGTGCCAGCAGTTATTACGGGACTAGCGGCTCAAGGGAGGAACAAGAGACCCAGTACTTC	CASSYYGTSGSREEQETQYF
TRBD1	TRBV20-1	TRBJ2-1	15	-	TGCAGTGCTATCCGGACAGGGGACAATAGGGGTGAGCAGTTCTTC	CSAIRTGDNRGEQFF
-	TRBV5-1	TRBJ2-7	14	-	TGCGCCAGCAGCTCGAAACTTGGTGGAACCGAGCAGTACTTC	CASSSKLGGTEQYF
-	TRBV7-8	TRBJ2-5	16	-	TGTGCCAGCAGCTTAGCACCCGGGTCCGGCGGGCAGACCCAGTACTTC	CASSLAPGSGGQTQYF
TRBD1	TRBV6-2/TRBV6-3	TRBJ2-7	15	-	TGTGCCAGCAGCACAGGTAGGGGGCGTGGGAACGAGCAGTACTTC	CASSTGRGRGNEQYF
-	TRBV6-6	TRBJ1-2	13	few	TGTGCCTCCAACCCCACAGGGATCTATGGCTACACCTTC	CASNPTGIYGYTF
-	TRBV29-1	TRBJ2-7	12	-	TGCAACGCCACGGAGGGGGGTTACGAGCAGTACTTC	CNATEGGYEQYF
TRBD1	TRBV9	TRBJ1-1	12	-	TGTGCCAACAGCCCTGAGACAGGGCGACCTTTCTTT	CANSPETGRPFF
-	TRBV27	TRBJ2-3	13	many	TGTGCCAGCAGTACCGCCCCCATGGGATACGCGTATTTT	CASSTAPMGYAYF
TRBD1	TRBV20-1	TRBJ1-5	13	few	TGCAGTGCTATGGGACAGTTCAATCAGCCCCAGCATTTT	CSAMGQFNQPQHF
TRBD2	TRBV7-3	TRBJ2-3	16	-	TGTGCCAGCAGCAGTCCTAGCGGGAGGGGCGCAGATACGCAGTATTTT	CASSSPSGRGADTQYF
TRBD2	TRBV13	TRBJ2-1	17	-	TGTGCCAGCAGCCCAGACCGGACTAGCGGACCTTACAATGAGCAGTTCTTC	CASSPDRTSGPYNEQFF
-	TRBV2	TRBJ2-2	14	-	TGTGCCTGCAGGGGTGGGCGTGGGACCGGGGAGCTGTTTTTT	CACRGGRGTGELFF
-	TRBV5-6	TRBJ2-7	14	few	TGTGCCAGCAGCCAGGGACGTACCGATTACGAGCAGTACTTC	CASSQGRTDYEQYF
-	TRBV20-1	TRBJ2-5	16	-	TGCAGTGCTAGAGATCCAGCTAGGGAGTTGACCGAGACCCAGTACTTC	CSARDPARELTETQYF
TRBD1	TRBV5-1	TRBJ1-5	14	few	TGCGCCAGCAGCACGGGACAGCTAAATCAGCCCCAGCATTTT	CASSTGQLNQPQHF
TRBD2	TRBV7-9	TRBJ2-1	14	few	TGTGCCAGCAGTCGGAGCGGGACTTACAATGAGCAGTTCTTC	CASSRSGTYNEQFF
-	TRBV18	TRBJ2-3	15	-	TGTGCCAGCTCACCACCGAGGCCGGCGGGGGATACGCAGTATTTT	CASSPPRPAGDTQYF
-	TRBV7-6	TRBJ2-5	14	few	TGTGCCAGCAGCGAAGAGGCAGGACAAGAGACCCAGTACTTC	CASSEEAGQETQYF
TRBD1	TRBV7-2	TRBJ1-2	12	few	TGTGCCAGCGGGACAGGGACCTATGGCTACACCTTC	CASGTGTYGYTF
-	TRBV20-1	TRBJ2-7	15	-	TGCAGTGCTAGTCCCGGCAGGGCGAACTCCTACGAGCAGTACTTC	CSASPGRANSYEQYF
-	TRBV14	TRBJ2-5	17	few	TGTGCCAGCAGCCAAGAAGCGCACCTGCGGGTTCTAGAGACCCAGTACTTC	CASSQEAHLRVLETQYF
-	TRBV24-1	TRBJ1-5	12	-	TGTGCCACCAGTGATTCGGGTCAGCCCCAGCATTTT	CATSDSGQPQHF
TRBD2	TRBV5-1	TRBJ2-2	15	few	TGCGCCAGCAGCTCTAGCGGGGCGAACACCGGGGAGCTGTTTTTT	CASSSSGANTGELFF
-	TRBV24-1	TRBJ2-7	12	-	TGTGCCACCAGTGATTTGCCGAATGAGCAGTACTTC	CATSDLPNEQYF
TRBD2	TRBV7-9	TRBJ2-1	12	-	TGTGCCAGCAGCTTAGGGGGAGGGCAGCAGTTCTTC	CASSLGGGQQFF
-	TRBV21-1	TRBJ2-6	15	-	TGTGCCAGCGGGACTGGGACCTCTGGGGCCAACGTCCTGACTTTC	CASGTGTSGANVLTF
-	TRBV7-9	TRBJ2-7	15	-	TGTGCCAGCACCGACTCCGGGGGACTCACCTACGAGCAGTACTTC	CASTDSGGLTYEQYF
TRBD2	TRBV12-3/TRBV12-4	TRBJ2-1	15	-	TGTGCCAGCAGGACTAGCGGGAATGCATACAATGAGCAGTTCTTC	CASRTSGNAYNEQFF
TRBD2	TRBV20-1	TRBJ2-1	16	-	TGCAGTGCTAGAGAAAGAACTAGCGGGAGACGCAATGAGCAGTTCTTC	CSARERTSGRRNEQFF
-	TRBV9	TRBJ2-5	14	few	TGTGCCAGCAGCGTAGGGTCGGGTTACGAGACCCAGTACTTC	CASSVGSGYETQYF
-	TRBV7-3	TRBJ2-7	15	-	TGTGCCAGCAGCAGACAGGGAGGCACGTCCTACGAGCAGTACTTC	CASSRQGGTSYEQYF
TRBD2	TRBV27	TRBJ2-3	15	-	TGTGCCAGCAGTTTCGTAGCGGGGGGGCACAGATACGCGTATTTT	CASSFVAGGHRYAYF
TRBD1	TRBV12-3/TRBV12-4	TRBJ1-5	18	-	TGTGCCAGCAGTTCGACCGGGACAGGGATTTATAGCAATCAGCCCCAGCATTTT	CASSSTGTGIYSNQPQHF
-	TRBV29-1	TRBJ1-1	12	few	TGCAGCGTTGCAGGGAGGGGCACTGAAGCTTTCTTT	CSVAGRGTEAFF
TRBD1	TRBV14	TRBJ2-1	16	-	TGTGCCAGCAGCCCTTTCCACGGGACAGTCTACAATGAGCAGTTCTTC	CASSPFHGTVYNEQFF
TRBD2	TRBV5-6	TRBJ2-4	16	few	TGTGCCAGCAGCGTACCGGGGGGACTGTTGAGAGACATTCAGTACTTC	CASSVPGGLLRDIQYF
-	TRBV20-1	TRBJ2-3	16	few	TGCAGTGCTGGGATCCCTAGGCCCAGGGGCACAGATACGCAGTATTTT	CSAGIPRPRGTDTQYF